The rows below give T cell receptor beta chains drawn from one sample of a study of beta chain features in type 1 diabetes. Measured with immunoSEQ multiplex PCR; TCRdb has only the in-frame clones, and not every one. The data hold hundreds of thousands of clones, with around 15% observed a single time. What was sequenced was naive CD4+ T cells from blood. The origin of the receptors is a man aged 18 to 29 with type 1 diabetes. The CDR3 runs from the conserved cysteine through the conserved F or W. D genes are given only for firm matches. Some rows mark clone size as missing; the rest say once, few, many or name a class of expanded clone.

j_gene	abundance	v_gene	d_gene	CDR3aa	CDR3nt
TRBJ1-2	few	TRBV29-1	-	CSAAATASYGYTF	TGCAGCGCTGCCGCAACAGCGAGCTATGGCTACACCTTC
TRBJ2-5	few	TRBV19	-	CASSIDKTDLETQYF	TGTGCCAGTAGTATAGATAAGACAGACCTCGAAACCCAGTACTTC
TRBJ2-2	few	TRBV7-3	TRBD1	CASSPTGRTGELFF	TGTGCCAGCAGCCCGACAGGGCGCACCGGGGAGCTGTTTTTT
TRBJ2-1	few	TRBV7-2	-	CASSLQPYNEQFF	TGTGCCAGCAGTCTGCAGCCGTACAATGAGCAGTTCTTC
TRBJ2-7	few	TRBV2	-	CASRGRVYEQYF	TGTGCCAGCAGAGGACGGGTCTACGAGCAGTACTTC
TRBJ1-5	-	TRBV30	-	CAFTGNQPQHF	TGTGCCTTTACAGGGAATCAGCCCCAGCATTTT
TRBJ1-4	few	TRBV28	-	CASSFWPTNEKLFF	TGTGCCAGCAGTTTTTGGCCAACTAATGAAAAACTGTTTTTT
TRBJ1-5	-	TRBV30	TRBD1	CAWSAGGQGGMSNQPQHF	TGTGCCTGGAGTGCCGGCGGACAGGGGGGTATGAGCAATCAGCCCCAGCATTTT
TRBJ2-7	-	TRBV30	-	CAWTTGSYEQYF	TGTGCCTGGACGACAGGCTCCTACGAGCAGTACTTC
TRBJ2-1	few	TRBV7-3	TRBD2	CASSLFTAGYNEQFF	TGTGCCAGCAGCTTATTCACAGCGGGATACAATGAGCAGTTCTTC
TRBJ2-3	-	TRBV10-3	-	CAITELLGDTQYF	TGTGCCATCACGGAGTTATTGGGCGATACGCAGTATTTT
TRBJ2-1	-	TRBV2	TRBD1	CASSPTSGTVNEQFF	TGTGCCAGCAGTCCGACTTCCGGGACAGTGAATGAGCAGTTCTTC
TRBJ2-3	few	TRBV29-1	TRBD1	CSVGTGGTDTQYF	TGCAGCGTAGGGACAGGGGGCACAGATACGCAGTATTTT
TRBJ2-1	-	TRBV30	-	CAWSVRAQFF	TGTGCCTGGAGTGTACGAGCCCAGTTCTTC
TRBJ2-7	few	TRBV30	-	CAWSAGEAPYEQYF	TGTGCCTGGAGTGCAGGGGAGGCGCCCTACGAGCAGTACTTC
TRBJ2-5	few	TRBV2	-	CASNRYQETQYF	TGTGCCAGCAACAGGTACCAAGAGACCCAGTACTTC
TRBJ1-2	-	TRBV5-1	-	CASSLYNYGYTF	TGCGCCAGCAGCTTGTACAACTATGGCTACACCTTC
TRBJ2-1	-	TRBV4-2	-	CASSQVQLGPGEQFF	TGTGCCAGCAGCCAAGTTCAATTGGGGCCGGGTGAGCAGTTCTTC
TRBJ2-5	-	TRBV2	TRBD2	CASSEGWSGGSQETQYF	TGTGCCAGCAGTGAAGGTTGGAGCGGGGGCTCTCAAGAGACCCAGTACTTC
TRBJ1-1	few	TRBV21-1	-	CASSKRDTVPTFF	TGTGCCAGCAGCAAAAGGGACACGGTCCCCACTTTCTTT
TRBJ1-2	-	TRBV7-9	-	CASSLGVSSYNYGYTF	TGTGCCAGCAGCTTAGGGGTCAGCTCCTATAACTATGGCTACACCTTC
TRBJ2-4	few	TRBV7-2	-	CASSPKVTGRNIQYF	TGTGCCAGCAGCCCTAAAGTTACAGGAAGAAACATTCAGTACTTC
TRBJ2-3	few	TRBV5-1	TRBD1	CASSPGQGRGDTQYF	TGCGCCAGCAGCCCAGGACAGGGTAGGGGAGATACGCAGTATTTT
TRBJ2-7	-	TRBV7-2	TRBD1	CASSSRGGTYEQYF	TGTGCCAGCAGCTCTAGAGGGGGCACCTACGAGCAGTACTTC
TRBJ2-3	-	TRBV7-9	-	CASSGPAADTQYF	TGTGCCAGCAGCGGTCCGGCAGCAGATACGCAGTATTTT
TRBJ1-2	-	TRBV11-2	-	CASSPEGNYGYTF	TGTGCCAGCAGCCCCGAGGGGAACTATGGCTACACCTTC
TRBJ2-7	-	TRBV5-1	-	CASSPRDSTYEQYF	TGCGCCAGCAGCCCCCGGGACTCGACCTACGAGCAGTACTTC
TRBJ1-1	few	TRBV30	TRBD1	CAWSTRTGTEAFF	TGTGCCTGGAGTACTCGGACAGGCACTGAAGCTTTCTTT
TRBJ1-6	-	TRBV30	-	CAWSLNRAGRSPLHF	TGTGCCTGGAGTCTTAACAGGGCGGGTCGATCACCCCTCCACTTT
TRBJ1-4	few	TRBV7-9	-	CASSLTSGEKLFF	TGTGCCAGCAGCTTAACATCAGGTGAAAAACTGTTTTTT
TRBJ2-7	few	TRBV13	TRBD1	CASSPWDRGDEQYF	TGTGCCAGCAGCCCCTGGGACAGGGGGGACGAGCAGTACTTC
TRBJ1-5	-	TRBV6-5	-	CASSGQTPYNQPQHF	TGTGCCAGCAGTGGCCAGACGCCTTACAATCAGCCCCAGCATTTT
TRBJ1-2	few	TRBV10-1	-	CASSAGGKGVNGYTF	TGCGCCAGCAGTGCGGGCGGGAAAGGAGTGAATGGCTACACCTTC
TRBJ1-1	few	TRBV27	-	CASRYLGVGNTEAFF	TGTGCCAGCAGATATCTAGGGGTAGGGAACACTGAAGCTTTCTTT
TRBJ2-3	few	TRBV13	TRBD2	CASSRLTYGSGATTDTQYF	TGTGCCAGCAGCCGTCTCACCTATGGTAGCGGGGCTACCACAGATACGCAGTATTTT
TRBJ1-2	few	TRBV4-3	TRBD1	CASSLHETGHYGYTF	TGCGCCAGCAGTTTGCACGAGACAGGGCATTATGGCTACACCTTC
TRBJ1-2	-	TRBV20-1	-	CSARAGGGYTF	TGCAGTGCTAGGGCAGGCGGGGGCTACACCTTC
TRBJ2-7	few	TRBV30	TRBD1	CAWRGTGATYEQYF	TGTGCCTGGAGGGGGACAGGGGCCACCTACGAGCAGTACTTC
TRBJ2-5	few	TRBV5-4	-	CASSTAQGNQETQYF	TGTGCCAGCAGCACAGCCCAAGGGAACCAAGAGACCCAGTACTTC
TRBJ2-5	-	TRBV7-9	-	CASSLMPGETQYF	TGTGCCAGCAGCCTGATGCCTGGGGAGACCCAGTACTTC
TRBJ1-1	-	TRBV30	-	CAWSGSVFITEAFF	TGTGCCTGGAGTGGTTCAGTCTTTATCACTGAAGCTTTCTTT
TRBJ2-3	few	TRBV7-2	-	CASSLLGTSTDTQYF	TGTGCCAGCAGCTTATTGGGAACTAGCACAGATACGCAGTATTTT
TRBJ1-2	few	TRBV7-2	TRBD1	CASRGMRQGFYF	TGTGCCAGCAGAGGAATGCGACAGGGGTTCTACTTC
TRBJ2-4	few	TRBV18	-	CASSPPVAKNIQYF	TGTGCCAGCTCACCACCGGTGGCCAAAAACATTCAGTACTTC